This T cell receptor (beta chain) was recovered during a study of blood T cell repertoires in COVID-19. Study information: The United States, Italy and Spain supplied acute and convalescent COVID-19 samples. Sources were T cells, B-cell-depleted T cells, or PBMCs; the material itself was cDNA or gDNA.

Authors' methods: Researchers report that nucleated cell counts were estimated from reference gene primer amplification. TCRdb's copy holds only in-frame clones and misses some; the assay was immunoSEQ multiplex PCR. The V and J calls and clone size come from that table; D and trimming were worked out from the DNA. The sample has over 250,000 clones, over 75% seen once. Germline CDR1 reads SGHRS; CDR2 reads YFSETQ. Trimming removed 0 bases from V and 6 bases from J; junction bases left unmatched: 6. The length of the CDR3 is 16 residues. The chain combines TRBV5-1 with TRBJ2-1; 10 bases agree with TRBD2. What was sequenced was peripheral blood. This sequence originates from an older woman with acute or convalescent COVID-19. The CDR3 here is CASSLVGAGGPNEQFF. The CDR3 DNA reads as TGCGCCAGCAGCTTGGTTGGAGCGGGGGGGCCCAATGAGCAGTTCTTC.